The 13 T cell receptor beta chains in this list originate from one sample, sequenced in a study of T cells expressing NK-cell markers. TCRdb reanalyzed the 5' RACE reads and collapses them to one entry per CDR3 protein, without DNA. The record lists fewer than 200,000 distinct CDR3 sequences, of which the ten most abundant hold about 18%. The sequenced material came from blood T cells: a sorted CD56 or NKG2C T cell subset, CD4+ or CD8+ T cells, or bulk PBMC T cells (not recorded which). The receptors shown here come from a woman aged 18 to 75 in good health.

The CDR3 sequence: CASSRRLAGVLTNTGELFF. V is TRBV12-3 or TRBV12-4 and J is TRBJ2-2; as DNA is missing, the TRBD2 call by TCRdb cannot be tested. The CDR3 extends over 19 amino acids.

The chain carries TRBV12-3 or TRBV12-4 and TRBJ2-7; the TRBD1 assignment by TCRdb is unverifiable without DNA. The CDR3 contains 14 residues. The CDR3 loop reads CASSFGRGTYEQYF.

V is TRBV30 and J is TRBJ2-1; the TCRdb D gene call, TRBD2, has no DNA to confirm it. The CDR3 is 14 residues long. CDR1 is GTSNPN, CDR2 SVGIG, per germline (reference sequence). The chain's CDR3 is CAWSVASGGNEQFF.

The chain is built from TRBV7-6 and TRBJ2-1. The length of the CDR3 is 14 residues. Per the germline V gene, CDR1 is SGHVS and CDR2 is FNYEAQ. The CDR3 sequence: CASSLYATYNEQFF. The full variable domain, completed using reference TRBV7-6 and TRBJ2-1, is GAGVSQSPRYKVTKRGQDVALRCDPISGHVSLYWYRQALGQGPEFLTYFNYEAQQDKSGLPNDRFSAERPEGSISTLTIQRTEQRDSAMYRCASSLYATYNEQFFGPGTRLTVL.

The chain employs TRBV7-9 and TRBJ1-1. The CDR3 contains 15 residues. From germline, CDR1 is SEHNR and CDR2 FQNEAQ (reference sequence). The CDR3 protein is CASSLARSLSTEAFF.

This chain uses TRBV20-1 with TRBJ1-2. The CDR3 is 13 residues long. Germline CDR1 is DFQATT and CDR2 is SNEGSKA (reference sequence). CDR3 residues: CSARPASRSGYTF.

The chain couples TRBV3-1 to TRBJ2-5; TCRdb returns TRBD1, unconfirmable since there is no DNA. This CDR3 has 18 residues. CDR1 is LGHDT and CDR2 is YNNKEL in the germline V gene (reference sequence). CDR3 sequence: CASSPQWGPRQGYETQYF.

V is TRBV2 and J is TRBJ2-1; as DNA is missing, the TRBD1 call by TCRdb cannot be tested. CDR1 and CDR2 from the germline V gene are SNHLY and FYNNEI. The CDR3 covers 14 residues. The CDR3 region is CASTYRGQIGEQFF.

The V and J genes are TRBV5-1 and TRBJ2-5; TCRdb's assignment of TRBD1 cannot be checked, as there is no DNA. Germline V gene lookup returns CDR1 SGHRS and CDR2 YFSETQ. The CDR3 has 16 amino acids. The CDR3 loop reads CASGRFGRTGQETQYF. The full variable domain, with the rest looked up from reference TRBV5-1 and TRBJ2-5, is KAGVTQTPRYLIKTRGQQVTLSCSPISGHRSVSWYQQTPGQGLQFLFEYFSETQRNKGNFPGRFSGRQFSNSRSEMNVSTLELGDSALYLCASGRFGRTGQETQYFGPGTRLLVL.

V gene TRBV6-1 combines with J gene TRBJ2-7; TCRdb reports TRBD1, a call that lacks DNA to check it against. Germline loops: CDR1 MNHNS, CDR2 SASEGT. This CDR3 region has 16 residues. The chain's CDR3 is CASTEWAQGAPYEQYF.

The gene calls are TRBV5-1 and TRBJ1-6; TCRdb reports TRBD1, a call that lacks DNA to check it against. The CDR3 has 15 residues. Germline V lookup: CDR1 SGHRS, CDR2 YFSETQ. The CDR3 reads CASSPGQGANSPLHF.

The chain joins TRBV5-6 to TRBJ2-1. CDR3 size: 13 residues. CDR1 and CDR2 from the germline V gene are SGHDT and YYEEEE. The CDR3 is CASSLVPSNEQFF.

The gene calls are TRBV7-9 and TRBJ2-7. The CDR3 runs to 13 residues. Germline V gene sequence: CDR1 SEHNR, CDR2 FQNEAQ (reference sequence). The CDR3 reads CASSLTIGYEQYF.